One and the same sample provided the 26 T cell receptor beta chains below, sequenced in a study of patients and donors after allogeneic stem cell transplantation. Each CDR3 protein is one row after TCRdb ran MiXCR on the RT-PCR reads. Here the sample spans approximately 140,000 distinct CDR3 sequences, about 36% being singletons. Sequenced: blood, either unsorted or a sorted T cell fraction (not recorded which). Source of these receptors: a human donor who was either an allogeneic HSCT recipient or a stem cell or donor lymphocyte infusion donor (not recorded which). It is not recorded whose cells these are; they may come from a transplant donor.

V usage is TRBV20-1 and J usage is TRBJ1-1, with D possibly matching TRBD1 (5 bases). Trimming took 3 bases from V and 4 from J, leaving 18 bases between them. This CDR3 comprises 15 residues. The germline gives CDR1 DFQATT, CDR2 SNEGSKA (reference sequence). Written as DNA, the CDR3 is TGCAGTGCTAGGGGGACTTTACTAGGGAGCACTGAAGCTTTCTTT. Its translation: CSARGTLLGSTEAFF.

The chain uses TRBV5-1 and TRBJ1-1; possible D gene TRBD1, 5 bases. Germline V gene data show CDR1 as SGHRS and CDR2 as YFSETQ. The CDR3 extends over 15 amino acids. The V and J ends lost 1 base and 5 bases respectively, with 15 bases between them. CDR3 sequence: CASSLRGRGRTEAFF. Here the CDR3 DNA reads TGCGCCAGCAGCTTGCGAGGTCGGGGGAGGACTGAAGCTTTCTTT. The variable domain in full, with the rest retrieved from reference TRBV5-1 and TRBJ1-1, is KAGVTQTPRYLIKTRGQQVTLSCSPISGHRSVSWYQQTPGQGLQFLFEYFSETQRNKGNFPGRFSGRQFSNSRSEMNVSTLELGDSALYLCASSLRGRGRTEAFFGQGTRLTVV.

The J gene is TRBJ2-1, the V gene TRBV7-3; D possibly uses TRBD1 or TRBD2 (6 bases each). V lost 2 bases to trimming and J lost 6 bases, with 17 bases between them. This CDR3 has 16 amino acids. Germline V gives CDR1 SGHTA, CDR2 FQGTGA. The CDR3 region is CASSLSPGAGFNEQFF. CDR3 DNA sequence: TGTGCCAGCAGCTTATCTCCGGGGGCTGGCTTCAATGAGCAGTTCTTC. The full variable domain, rest sourced from reference TRBV7-3 and TRBJ2-1, is GAGVSQTPSNKVTEKGKYVELRCDPISGHTALYWYRQSLGQGPEFLIYFQGTGAADDSGLPNDRFFAVRPEGSVSTLKIQRTERGDSAVYLCASSLSPGAGFNEQFFGPGTRLTVL.

This clonotype appeared a few times. The rearrangement uses TRBV11-2 and TRBJ1-5; tentatively, D is TRBD1 (5 bases). V lost 4 bases, J lost 6 bases, and 19 bases lay in between. This CDR3 is built from 16 residues. Germline V gene data show CDR1 as SGHAT and CDR2 as FQNNGV. For the CDR3, the DNA is TGTGCCAGCAGCTCCGACTCCGTGGGGGTAATTCAGCCCCAGCATTTT. Translating it yields CASSSDSVGVIQPQHF.

In its sample, this clonotype was seen once. The chain carries TRBV20-1 and TRBJ2-1, with D tentatively TRBD1 (6 bases). This CDR3 region has 16 residues. Per the germline V gene, CDR1 is DFQATT and CDR2 is SNEGSKA (reference sequence). Trimming took off 0 bases at V and 4 bases at J, with 16 bases between the two ends. CDR3 residues: CSARDPAGENYNEQFF. Here the CDR3 DNA reads TGCAGTGCTAGAGATCCGGCAGGGGAGAATTACAATGAGCAGTTCTTC.

To note about this clonotype: The junction shows a germline mismatch at one end, possibly a read error. The V gene is TRBV7-7, the J gene TRBJ2-6, with D maybe TRBD2 (5 bases). The germline V gene encodes CDR1 SSHAT and CDR2 FNYEAQ (reference sequence). This CDR3 has 14 amino acids. In DNA form, the CDR3 reads TGTGCTAGCAGCCCGGGGTCTGGGGCCAACGTCCTGACTTTC. Its translation is CASSPGSGANVLTF. The full variable domain, with the rest looked up from reference TRBV7-7 and TRBJ2-6, is GAGVSQSPRYKVTKRGQDVTLRCDPISSHATLYWYQQALGQGPEFLTYFNYEAQPDKSGLPSDRFSAERPEGSISTLTIQRTEQRDSAMYRCASSPGSGANVLTFGAGSRLTVL.

In DNA form, the CDR3 reads TGTGCCAGCAGCAAAGTCTGGGAGGGCTACGAGCAGTACGTC. This gives the protein CASSKVWEGYEQYV. This chain links TRBV21-1 with TRBJ2-7; the DNA was not compared with TRBD2, the D call given in the table. TRBV21-1 is listed as a pseudogene. The CDR3 sequence is 14 residues long.

In its sample, this clonotype was seen a few times. The rearrangement joins TRBV5-6 to TRBJ1-6; tentatively, D is TRBD1 (5 bases). The CDR3 covers 13 residues. CDR1 is SGHDT and CDR2 is YYEEEE in the germline V gene. V shed 7 bases and J shed 5 bases, with 10 bases lying between them. DNA of the CDR3: TGTGCCAGCGGGGGTCTTGATAATTCACCCCTCCACTTT. Translation gives CASGGLDNSPLHF.

This clonotype came up a few times. The chain couples TRBV12-3 or TRBV12-4 to TRBJ1-1; D remains unclear. The CDR3 covers 13 residues. V lost 5 bases, J lost 6 bases, and 13 bases lay in between. The CDR3 loop reads CASSPPGSAEAFF. CDR3 DNA: TGTGCCAGCAGTCCCCCCGGAAGCGCTGAAGCTTTCTTT.

Only a few counts were recorded for this clonotype. The rearrangement links TRBV9 to TRBJ2-1; 11 bases map to TRBD2. Trimming removed 3 bases from V and 3 bases from J; junction bases left unmatched: 5. From germline, CDR1 is SGDLS and CDR2 YYNGEE. The CDR3 consists of 16 residues. The CDR3 region is CASSASLAGGYNEQFF. The CDR3 DNA is TGTGCCAGCAGCGCATCTCTAGCGGGGGGCTACAATGAGCAGTTCTTC.

This clonotype was detected a few times. The rearrangement joins TRBV25-1 to TRBJ1-1, with a possible D match to TRBD1 (6 bases). Per germline, CDR1 MGHDK and CDR2 SYGVNS. The CDR3 spans 14 residues. The V and J ends lost 4 bases and 1 base respectively, with 10 bases between them. Here the CDR3 DNA reads TGTGCCAGCAGTGCTCCGACAGGGAACACTGAAGCTTTCTTT. Amino acid sequence: CASSAPTGNTEAFF.

The gene calls are TRBV20-1 and TRBJ1-2; D unresolved. Deletions cut 3 bases from V and 8 bases from J, with 10 bases between. Germline CDR1 reads DFQATT; CDR2 reads SNEGSKA (reference sequence). The length of the CDR3 is 11 residues. The CDR3: CSASPSVGYTF. CDR3 nucleotide sequence: TGCAGTGCTAGCCCCTCGGTCGGCTACACCTTC.

The chain joins TRBV6-1 to TRBJ2-5, with a weak D call TRBD1 (6 bases). V lost 8 bases, J lost 5 bases, and 15 bases lay in between. From germline, CDR1 is MNHNS and CDR2 SASEGT. CDR3 length: 13 residues. The CDR3 coding sequence is TGTGCCAGCCGAACAGGGAGCGGTGAGACCCAGTACTTC. This codes for CASRTGSGETQYF.

The V gene is TRBV6-5, the J gene TRBJ2-3; the D is unclear. This CDR3 comprises 13 residues. Trimming cost V 6 bases and J 2 bases, with 9 bases left between them. The V gene's germline CDR1 is MNHEY and CDR2 SVGAGI. CDR3 residues: CASRPLPTDTQYF. In DNA form, the CDR3 reads TGTGCCAGCAGACCCCTTCCCACAGATACGCAGTATTTT.

CDR3 loop: CASSSLTGVWNQPQHF. The CDR3 nucleotides are TGTGCCAGCAGTTCCTTGACAGGGGTATGGAATCAGCCCCAGCATTTT. The chain couples TRBV6-2 or TRBV6-3 to TRBJ1-5; 8 nucleotides line up with TRBD1. Germline lookup yields CDR1 MNHEY and CDR2 SVGEGT. This CDR3 comprises 16 residues. The J segment lost 4 bases and the V segment lost 4 bases, leaving 9 bases of the junction unmatched.

The CDR3 region is CASSREGARPDTQYF. The CDR3 coding sequence is TGTGCCAGCAGCCGGGAGGGGGCCAGGCCAGATACGCAGTATTTT. This chain joins TRBV14 and TRBJ2-3; D is perhaps TRBD1 or TRBD2 (7 bases each). V lost 4 bases and J lost 4, with 15 bases in between. Per germline, CDR1 SGHDN and CDR2 FVKESK. The length of the CDR3 is 15 residues.

V and J are TRBV27 and TRBJ1-2; D uncertain. From germline, CDR1 is MNHEY and CDR2 SMNVEV (reference sequence). Trimming left V 4 bases short and J 2 bases short, with 8 bases between. This CDR3 region has 13 residues. CDR3 in amino acids: CASSSSGNYGYTF. For the CDR3, the DNA is TGTGCCAGCAGTTCGTCGGGGAACTATGGCTACACCTTC.

The sample holds many counts of this clonotype. This chain connects TRBV29-1 to TRBJ1-1; D not resolved. Germline V CDR1 and CDR2: SQVTM, ANQGSEA. The CDR3 is made up of 13 amino acids. V lost 4 bases to trimming and J lost 0 bases, with 9 bases between them. CDR3 region: CSVAPLLNTEAFF. CDR3 DNA sequence: TGCAGCGTTGCCCCCCTACTGAACACTGAAGCTTTCTTT.

A single count supports this clonotype. This chain joins TRBV18 and TRBJ2-7, with 8 bases that match TRBD1. Trimming cost V 6 bases and J 3 bases; bases outside gene matches: 13. The CDR3 has 16 residues. Germline lookup yields CDR1 KGHSH and CDR2 LQKENI. The CDR3 DNA follows: TGTGCCAGCTCCGCCAATGGACAGGGCCACTTCTACGAGCAGTACGTC. Translated, it gives CASSANGQGHFYEQYV.

CDR3 sequence reads: CASSFPGARTKTQYF. Written as DNA, the CDR3 is TGTGCCAGCAGTTTCCCGGGAGCCCGGACTAAGACCCAGTACTTC. The gene calls are TRBV28 and TRBJ2-5, with D perhaps matching TRBD2 (6 bases). Germline V gene sequence: CDR1 MDHEN, CDR2 SYDVKM. V lost 3 bases, J lost 6 bases, and 17 bases lay in between. The CDR3 sequence is 15 residues long.

This chain connects TRBV6-2 or TRBV6-3 to TRBJ2-3; D is uncertain. The V and J ends lost 5 bases and 2 bases respectively, with 14 bases between them. This CDR3 has 15 residues. Germline loops: CDR1 MNHEY, CDR2 SVGEGT. The CDR3 reads CASSGRPFSTDTQYF. For the CDR3, the DNA is TGTGCCAGCAGTGGACGACCCTTCTCCACAGATACGCAGTATTTT.

CDR3 DNA: TGTGCCAGCGGTAAATGGGAGGCTGGAAACACCATATATTTT. It yields the protein CASGKWEAGNTIYF. The V gene is TRBV12-3 or TRBV12-4, the J gene TRBJ1-3; unclear D gene. Trimming took 8 bases from V and 2 from J, leaving 13 bases between them. CDR3 length: 14 residues.

This clonotype was picked up a small number of times. The chain is built from TRBV6-5 and TRBJ1-2; D possibly corresponds to TRBD1 (6 bases). Germline CDR1 is MNHEY and CDR2 is SVGAGI. The CDR3 loop spans 15 amino acids. Trimming removed 2 bases at V and 2 bases at J, with 12 bases between. DNA of the CDR3: TGTGCCAGCAGTTACGGGGGAGGGGGGAACTATGGCTACACCTTC. This gives the protein CASSYGGGGNYGYTF.

The table lists this clonotype with a few counts. The genes are TRBV20-1 and TRBJ2-7; 15 positions agree with TRBD2. The CDR3 runs 15 residues. The V segment lost 5 bases and the J segment 4 bases; nucleotides outside the gene matches: 6. The germline CDR1 and CDR2 sequences are DFQATT and SNEGSKA (reference sequence). This CDR3 reads CSAPGTSGGKYEQYF. The CDR3 DNA sequence: TGCAGTGCTCCCGGGACTAGCGGGGGGAAATACGAGCAGTACTTC.

This clonotype was detected ten times or more. The rearrangement links TRBV16 to TRBJ1-5; unclear D gene. V dropped 3 bases and J dropped 5 bases, with 14 bases sitting between them. Looked up from germline, CDR1 is KGHSY and CDR2 is FQNENV. The length of the CDR3 is 15 residues. The CDR3 DNA sequence: TGTGCCAGCAGCCAGCAGGCAGGACTCGATCAGCCCCAGCATTTT. It translates to CASSQQAGLDQPQHF. The whole variable domain, remainder taken from reference TRBV16 and TRBJ1-5, is GEEVAQTPKHLVRGEGQKAKLYCAPIKGHSYVFWYQQVLKNEFKFLISFQNENVFDETGMPKERFSAKCLPNSPCSLEIQATKLEDSAVYFCASSQQAGLDQPQHFGDGTRLSIL.

This clonotype was seen a handful of times. The chain carries TRBV5-1 and TRBJ2-1, with TRBD1 matching 10 bases. Germline V gene lookup returns CDR1 SGHRS and CDR2 YFSETQ. The CDR3 length is 15 residues. Germline trimming cut 0 bases from V and 5 bases from J; bases unmatched to any gene: 2. The CDR3, as DNA: TGCGCCAGCAGCTTGGAAGGACAGGGGGACAATGAGCAGTTCTTC. Translation gives CASSLEGQGDNEQFF.